The clone carrying this TCR beta chain was recorded a few times. With 4 bases clipped from V and 3 bases from J, the junction kept 5 bases outside the gene matches. This CDR3 is built from 16 residues. Germline V gene data show CDR1 as LGHDT and CDR2 as YNNKEL (reference sequence). Amplification targeted the TCR beta CDR3 regions, with RNA transcripts as the source material. First-round RT-PCR used HTBI primers; second-round multiplex PCR followed. TCRdb used MiXCR to reprocess the multiplex PCR reads, holding one entry per CDR3 protein. The sample holds roughly 500,000 distinct CDR3 sequences; 14% are singletons and the top ten take roughly 10%. The data stem from a study of Graves' ophthalmopathy and Graves' hyperthyroidism.

This sequence was found in a woman in her twenties or thirties with Graves' ophthalmopathy. Sequencing was done on a sample of blood. V usage is TRBV3-1 and J usage is TRBJ2-7; 14 bases match TRBD2. Here the CDR3 DNA reads TGTGCCAGCAGCCTCGCGGGACTAGCGGGGGACTACGAGCAGTACTTC. Its translation: CASSLAGLAGDYEQYF.